This TCR beta chain was found in a study of beta chain features in type 1 diabetes. Study results and limitations: At VDJ recombination sites, type 1 diabetes patients had fewer insertions and more deleted nucleotides. Among patients with Type 1 diabetes, TCRB CDR3s were moderately but significantly shorter in every one of the four CD4+ subsets. Possibly, sequencing cDNA over-represented cells that had high TCR expression levels.

All of the isolated RNA was reverse transcribed, so expressed TCRB transcripts were sequenced. Read counts averaged around 3.6 million for samples of naive, central memory and regulatory T cells. Generated by immunoSEQ multiplex PCR, the TCRdb table keeps only in-frame clones and is missing some. The top ten hold 0.028% of the sample, which has 200,000 to 300,000 clones, over 20% seen once. Concerning this clone itself: Its antigen is not known.

The germline CDR1 and CDR2 sequences are SGHNT and YYREEE (reference sequence). The CDR3 covers 14 residues. The trim removed 2 bases at V and 7 bases at J, leaving 6 bases unmatched. The origin of this receptor is a woman between 35 and 50 years old with type 1 diabetes. This chain uses TRBV5-4 with TRBJ2-1, with 7 nucleotides matching TRBD1. Source material: naive CD4+ T cells from blood. The CDR3 here is CASSLPQGRNEQFF. The CDR3 DNA follows: TGTGCCAGCAGCTTACCACAGGGGCGGAATGAGCAGTTCTTC. Looking up the rest from reference TRBV5-4 and TRBJ2-1 gives the full variable domain: ETGVTQSPTHLIKTRGQQVTLRCSSQSGHNTVSWYQQALGQGPQFIFQYYREEENGRGNFPPRFSGLQFPNYSSELNVNALELDDSALYLCASSLPQGRNEQFFGPGTRLTVL.